This T cell receptor beta chain derives from a study of T cell responses to AZD1222 COVID-19 vaccine. At the level of the study: It was second doses at about 4 or about 12 weeks that were pooled. General study results and limits: With dominance at 160-218 and 743-854, vaccine-associated CD4 TCRs spanned spike. Donors were mostly white British, more females; clonal diversity possibly underestimated. Increases in Spike-specific TCR breadth and depth were seen after two AZD1222 doses.

Germline V gene sequence: CDR1 MDHEN, CDR2 SYDVKM. This CDR3 region has 14 residues. The J segment lost 3 bases and the V segment lost 4 bases, leaving 4 bases of the junction unmatched. Here immunoSEQ multiplex PCR was the method, and the copy in TCRdb shows in-frame clones only, minus some. Among roughly 180,000 clones listed, 94% were seen once. Details on this clone: The target antigen is unknown.

The input for sequencing was peripheral blood, taken on day 0 of AZD1222 vaccination. V usage is TRBV28 and J usage is TRBJ2-7, with 9 bases lining up with TRBD1. This clonotype was obtained from an adult in good health. The CDR3 region has the DNA TGTGCCAGCAGTTCCACAGGGGGCGACTACGAGCAGTACTTC. Protein product: CASSSTGGDYEQYF.